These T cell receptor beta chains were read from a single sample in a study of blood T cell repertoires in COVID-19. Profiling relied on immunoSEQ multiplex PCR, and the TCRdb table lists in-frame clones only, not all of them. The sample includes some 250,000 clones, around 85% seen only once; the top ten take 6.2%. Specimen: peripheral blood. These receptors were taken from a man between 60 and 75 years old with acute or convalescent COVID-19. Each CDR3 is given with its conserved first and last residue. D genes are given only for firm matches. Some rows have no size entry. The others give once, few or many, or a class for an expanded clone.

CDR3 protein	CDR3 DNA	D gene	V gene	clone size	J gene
CASSRGGSVGYLEKNIQYF	TGTGCCAGCAGCCGCGGGGGGAGTGTGGGGTACCTAGAGAAAAACATTCAGTACTTC	TRBD2	TRBV28	few	TRBJ2-4
CASSGQGGYGYTF	TGTGCCAGCAGCGGACAGGGTGGCTATGGCTACACCTTC	TRBD1	TRBV2	.	TRBJ1-2
CASSLGQGASYEQYF	TGTGCCAGCAGCCTCGGACAGGGGGCGTCCTACGAGCAGTACTTC	TRBD1	TRBV6-5	.	TRBJ2-7
CASSLGFWGQDGYTF	TGTGCCAGCAGCTTAGGTTTTTGGGGGCAAGATGGCTACACCTTC	.	TRBV7-9	once	TRBJ1-2
CASSLGGNSLDTQYF	TGTGCCAGCAGCTTAGGAGGCAATAGTTTGGATACGCAGTATTTT	.	TRBV7-6	.	TRBJ2-3
CASSQGVSWQFF	TGTGCCAGCAGCCAAGGAGTTAGCTGGCAGTTCTTC	.	TRBV7-2	.	TRBJ2-1
CASGFSQSTDTQYF	TGTGCTAGTGGTTTTTCGCAGAGCACAGATACGCAGTATTTT	.	TRBV12-5	.	TRBJ2-3
CASSFQGRNQPQHF	TGTGCCAGCAGTTTCCAGGGAAGGAATCAGCCCCAGCATTTT	.	TRBV28	.	TRBJ1-5
CASSLKGAGGRTDTQYF	TGTGCCAGCAGCTTAAAGGGGGCGGGAGGGCGTACAGATACGCAGTATTTT	TRBD2	TRBV11-3	.	TRBJ2-3
CASSLTGTYGYTF	TGTGCCAGCAGTTTGACAGGAACCTATGGCTACACCTTC	.	TRBV6-5	.	TRBJ1-2
CASSLKGSALVSYEQYF	TGTGCCAGCAGCTTGAAGGGGTCAGCGCTGGTTTCCTACGAGCAGTACTTC	.	TRBV5-5	.	TRBJ2-7
CASSLAATLQGNNYGYTF	TGTGCCAGCAGCTTGGCCGCTACTCTACAGGGAAATAACTATGGCTACACCTTC	.	TRBV5-5	.	TRBJ1-2
CSVGVADEQYF	TGCAGCGTTGGGGTGGCGGACGAGCAGTACTTC	.	TRBV29-1	.	TRBJ2-7
CASSIDRLNTEAFF	TGTGCCAGCAGCATCGACAGGCTGAACACTGAAGCTTTCTTT	.	TRBV6-5	.	TRBJ1-1
CASSQGMNTEAFF	TGTGCCAGCTCACAGGGGATGAACACTGAAGCTTTCTTT	.	TRBV18	few	TRBJ1-1
CASSYGSWEKLFF	TGTGCCAGCAGCTACGGGAGCTGGGAAAAACTGTTTTTT	.	TRBV3-1/TRBV3-2	.	TRBJ1-4
CASSYSQFQPQHF	TGTGCCAGCAGTTACTCCCAGTTTCAGCCCCAGCATTTT	.	TRBV6-6	once	TRBJ1-5
CASSLDEGYSYEQYF	TGTGCCAGCAGCTTAGACGAGGGATACTCCTACGAGCAGTACTTC	.	TRBV7-9	.	TRBJ2-7
CASSKGQGYQPQHF	TGTGCCAGTAGTAAGGGACAGGGCTATCAGCCCCAGCATTTT	TRBD1	TRBV19	.	TRBJ1-5
CASSTVDSYEQYF	TGTGCCAGCAGCACGGTAGACTCCTACGAGCAGTACTTC	.	TRBV5-6	.	TRBJ2-7
CASSEARLNEKLFF	TGTGCCAGCAGTGAAGCGAGACTAAATGAAAAACTGTTTTTT	.	TRBV6-1	.	TRBJ1-4
CASSEVQGVNTEAFF	TGTGCCAGCAGTGAAGTACAGGGGGTGAACACTGAAGCTTTCTTT	TRBD1	TRBV6-1	.	TRBJ1-1